The 16 T cell receptor beta chains presented below share a single source sample, sequenced in a study of blood T cell repertoires in COVID-19. Clones were read by immunoSEQ multiplex PCR, and TCRdb kept only the in-frame ones, dropping some. Among 170,000 or so clones listed, roughly 90% were seen once. Source material: PBMCs or T cells enriched from blood (not recorded which). These receptors were collected from a woman in her fifties or sixties who had recovered from COVID-19.

This chain links TRBV19 with TRBJ2-7; no definite D call. The germline V and J ends were trimmed by 6 bases and 5 bases, with 8 bases remaining between them. CDR3 length: 11 amino acids. Germline assignment: CDR1 LNHDA and CDR2 SQIVND (reference sequence). The CDR3 loop is CASSPGDEQYF. The CDR3 region has the DNA TGTGCCAGTAGCCCGGGTGACGAGCAGTACTTC.

The CDR3 here is CAISEADTNTEAFF. The CDR3 coding sequence is TGTGCCATCAGTGAGGCAGATACGAACACTGAAGCTTTCTTT. V and J are TRBV10-3 and TRBJ1-1; D is unresolved. The CDR3 extends over 14 amino acids. From germline, CDR1 is ENHRY and CDR2 SYGVKD. The ends were cut back, 2 bases at V and 1 base at J, with 8 bases in the middle.

CDR3 sequence reads: CSASITDMSNQPQHF. CDR3 nucleotide sequence: TGCAGTGCTAGTATTACAGACATGAGCAATCAGCCCCAGCATTTT. The chain carries TRBV20-1 and TRBJ1-5; no definite D call. CDR1 DFQATT and CDR2 SNEGSKA come from the germline V gene (reference sequence). The CDR3 length is 15 residues. V gave up 3 bases and J gave up 1 base, with 13 bases separating them.

This chain links TRBV4-3 with TRBJ2-3; 7 nucleotides agree with TRBD1. Germline V gene lookup returns CDR1 LGHNA and CDR2 YSLEER. V lost 3 bases, J lost 2 bases, and 5 bases stayed unmatched. CDR3 length equals 15 residues. The CDR3 DNA follows: TGCGCCAGCAGCCAGTCGGGACAGCCCACAGATACGCAGTATTTT. Amino acids: CASSQSGQPTDTQYF.

The chain employs TRBV7-9 and TRBJ2-5; TRBD2 aligns across 10 bases. In germline, CDR1 is SEHNR, CDR2 FQNEAQ (reference sequence). This CDR3 has 17 residues. Trimming took 0 bases from V and 5 from J; bases not matched to a gene: 9. CDR3 sequence: CASSLATSGPRSETQYF. CDR3 in DNA: TGTGCCAGCAGCTTAGCGACTAGCGGGCCCAGATCCGAGACCCAGTACTTC.

The chain is built from TRBV18 and TRBJ2-1, with 10 bases identical to TRBD2. The CDR3 length is 15 residues. Trimming at V came to 5 bases and at J to 4 bases, leaving 5 bases not matched to a gene. Germline CDR1 reads KGHSH; CDR2 reads LQKENI. The CDR3 spells CASSTPSGGYNEQFF. The CDR3 coding sequence is TGTGCCAGCTCAACTCCTAGCGGGGGTTACAATGAGCAGTTCTTC.

The DNA for the CDR3 is TGCGCCAGCAGTCATGAAGAGAGAGGGGACAGGGGTTCCGGGGAGCTGTTTTTT. Amino acid sequence: CASSHEERGDRGSGELFF. V gene TRBV23-1 combines with J gene TRBJ2-2; 10 bases map to TRBD1. TRBV23-1 carries the ORF label, with uncertain function. V shed 3 bases, J shed 6 bases, and the junction held 13 bases outside the gene matches. This CDR3 comprises 18 residues.

V usage is TRBV6-5 and J usage is TRBJ2-7; 12 bases fit TRBD1. The CDR3 has 13 amino acids. Trimming took 6 bases from V and 5 from J; bases not matched to a gene: 2. Germline CDR1 is MNHEY and CDR2 is SVGAGI. The DNA for the CDR3 is TGTGCCAGCAGGGGACAGGGGGCCCACGAGCAGTACTTC. Amino acids: CASRGQGAHEQYF.

The V call is TRBV6-4, the J call TRBJ2-7; TRBD1 agrees at 9 bases. The ends lost 4 bases at V and 4 bases at J; junction bases unmatched: 8. The length of the CDR3 is 15 residues. CDR1 and CDR2 (germline): MRHNA, SNTAGT. The chain's CDR3 is CASSGPQGAKYEQYF. In DNA, the CDR3 is TGTGCCAGCAGTGGACCACAGGGGGCCAAGTACGAGCAGTACTTC.

The rearrangement links TRBV7-9 to TRBJ1-5; a weak D match, TRBD1 (5 bases). The ends were cut back, 5 bases at V and 4 bases at J, with 18 bases in the middle. This CDR3 comprises 16 residues. Germline lookup yields CDR1 SEHNR and CDR2 FQNEAQ (reference sequence). CDR3 bases: TGTGCCAGCAGCGATGGACACCCCCAATTTAATCAGCCCCAGCATTTT. Translating it yields CASSDGHPQFNQPQHF.

The rearrangement uses TRBV4-3 and TRBJ2-2; TRBD2 aligns across 9 bases. V dropped 4 bases and J dropped 1; count of bases not matched to a gene: 1. CDR1 is LGHNA, CDR2 YSLEER, per germline. The CDR3 is made up of 15 amino acids. The CDR3 here is CASSLLAGNTGELFF. The CDR3 DNA sequence: TGCGCCAGCAGCCTACTAGCGGGGAACACCGGGGAGCTGTTTTTT.

The V and J genes are TRBV27 and TRBJ2-5, with 7 bases that match TRBD2. Germline CDR1 and CDR2: MNHEY and SMNVEV (reference sequence). The CDR3 has 16 amino acids. Losses at the gene ends were 6 bases for V and 2 bases for J; bases not matched to a gene: 12. The CDR3 coding sequence is TGTGCCAGCAGCCAGGGAGGGGAGAGGCCACAAGAGACCCAGTACTTC. Protein sequence: CASSQGGERPQETQYF.

This sequence joins TRBV9 and TRBJ1-2; 9 bases align to TRBD1. Germline V gives CDR1 SGDLS, CDR2 YYNGEE. With V trimmed by 3 bases and J by 8 bases, 11 bases remained unmatched. The CDR3 has 15 amino acids. CDR3 DNA sequence: TGTGCCAGCAGCGCCGGGACAGGGCCTGGAAGGGGCTACACCTTC. This encodes CASSAGTGPGRGYTF.

The V gene is TRBV6-5, the J gene TRBJ1-3; a weak D match, TRBD1 (5 bases). V was cut by 1 base and J by 2 bases, with 12 bases left in between. Germline V lookup: CDR1 MNHEY, CDR2 SVGAGI. The CDR3 covers 16 residues. CDR3 loop: CASSYWVAGPGNTIYF. For the CDR3, the DNA is TGTGCCAGCAGTTACTGGGTTGCGGGGCCTGGAAACACCATATATTTT.

The chain couples TRBV5-5 to TRBJ1-2, with 7 bases aligning to TRBD1. V lost 1 base, J lost 5 bases, and 5 bases stayed unmatched. The CDR3 has 14 residues. CDR1 is SGHKS, CDR2 YYEKEE, per germline (reference sequence). This chain's CDR3 is CASSLWDRLYGYTF. The DNA of the CDR3 is TGTGCCAGCAGCTTGTGGGACAGATTATATGGCTACACCTTC.

CDR3 bases: TGTGCCAGCCGAAGGACAGTGAACACTGAAGCTTTCTTT. It specifies CASRRTVNTEAFF. J is TRBJ1-1 and V is TRBV19; tentative D call: TRBD1 (6 bases). The CDR3 loop spans 13 amino acids. V was cut by 9 bases and J by 0 bases, with 11 bases left in between. Germline V lookup: CDR1 LNHDA, CDR2 SQIVND (reference sequence).